The entry below gives a single T cell receptor (beta chain) sequence along with its context. The target of this receptor is not known. No base-level quality is on record; no much larger clone is a single base apart. The CDR3, from cysteine to phenylalanine, totals 16 residues. The CDR3 DNA has 48 bases and is translated from base 1. V is pared back by 2 bases and J by 2 bases, with 13 bases lying between the germline termini. In this study, sorted CD4+ and CD8+ T cells from the blood of healthy subjects and of severe aplastic anemia patients had their TCR repertoires deep-sequenced. Ficoll-Paque density gradient centrifugation was used to isolate peripheral blood mononuclear cells. Before DNA was extracted, CD4+ and CD8+ T cells were sorted using either FACS or magnetic beads. These data belong to a study of CD8+CD57+ T cells in acquired aplastic anemia (dated by TCRdb to the late 2010s). Broadly, across the study: On average, sorted CD4+ and CD8+ cells yielded about 3 ug of extracted DNA, with a range of roughly 0.18 to 30 ug. Healthy donor samples averaged about 10 million reads for CD4+ and 11.0 million for CD8+ cells. General study outcomes and caveats: Between patients and healthy controls, no significant difference in CD8+ Simpson's diversity was found (P=0.060). Roughly 31 CD8+ CDR3 sequences were shared between patients and controls but appeared highly expressed in patients and within their immunodominant clones.

TCR beta VDJ combination and CDR3 sequence profiling used genomic DNA as the template. An Illumina HiSeq 2000 was the platform used for TCR repertoire sequencing. As for how the authors treated the data: Repertoire assessment relied on Simpson's diversity index, CDR3 size and DJ length profiles, and TRBV/TRBJ rearrangement plots. The most abundant DNA sequence in the deep sequencing data was defined as the immunodominant clone. CDR3 amino acid sequences were screened for sharing across subjects and compared with published repertoires and the VDJdb database. Clones were called with MiXCR by TCRdb after fastp trimmed the public reads at Q25, and only in-frame beta chains were retained. CDR3 protein sequences are deduplicated, and each keeps its most common genes and DNA. These V and J calls are TCRdb output, not the study's own analysis. Within this sample are 400,000 to 450,000 distinct CDR3 sequences, with approximately 70% of them counted one time only. The leading ten clones occupy more than 3.5% of the sample.

Sample: sorted CD4+, CD8+, or CD8+CD57+ T cells (not recorded which) from PBMCs. This receptor chain uses TRBV12-3 or TRBV12-4 and TRBJ2-1; the D gene is perhaps TRBD2, from 6 matching bases. The TCR originated in a human donor in good health, serving as a control. The CDR3: CASSLNSGRPYNEQFF. The DNA sequence reads TGTGCCAGCAGTTTAAATAGCGGTAGGCCCTACAATGAGCAGTTCTTC.